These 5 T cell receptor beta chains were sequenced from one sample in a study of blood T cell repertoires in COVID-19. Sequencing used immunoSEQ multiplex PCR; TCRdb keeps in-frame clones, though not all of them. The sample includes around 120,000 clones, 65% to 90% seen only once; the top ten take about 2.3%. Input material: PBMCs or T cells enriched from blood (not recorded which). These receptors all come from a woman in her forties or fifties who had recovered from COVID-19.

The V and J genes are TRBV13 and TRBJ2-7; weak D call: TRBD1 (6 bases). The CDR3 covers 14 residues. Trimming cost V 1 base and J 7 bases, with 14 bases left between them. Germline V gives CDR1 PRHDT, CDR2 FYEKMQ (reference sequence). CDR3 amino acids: CASSLEQGVGEQYF. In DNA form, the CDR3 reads TGTGCCAGCAGCTTAGAACAGGGTGTGGGGGAGCAGTACTTC. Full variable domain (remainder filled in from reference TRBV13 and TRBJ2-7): AAGVIQSPRHLIKEKRETATLKCYPIPRHDTVYWYQQGPGQDPQFLISFYEKMQSDKGSIPDRFSAQQFSDYHSELNMSSLELGDSALYFCASSLEQGVGEQYFGPGTRLTVT.

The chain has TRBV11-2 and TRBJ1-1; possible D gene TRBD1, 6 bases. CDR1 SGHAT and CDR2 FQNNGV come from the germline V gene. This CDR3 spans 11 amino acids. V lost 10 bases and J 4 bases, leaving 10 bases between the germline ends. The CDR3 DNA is TGTGCCACAGGGGTAACCACTGAAGCTTTCTTT. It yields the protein CATGVTTEAFF. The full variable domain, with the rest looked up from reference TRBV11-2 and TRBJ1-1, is EAGVAQSPRYKIIEKRQSVAFWCNPISGHATLYWYQQILGQGPKLLIQFQNNGVVDDSQLPKDRFSAERLKGVDSTLKIQPAKLEDSAVYLCATGVTTEAFFGQGTRLTVV.

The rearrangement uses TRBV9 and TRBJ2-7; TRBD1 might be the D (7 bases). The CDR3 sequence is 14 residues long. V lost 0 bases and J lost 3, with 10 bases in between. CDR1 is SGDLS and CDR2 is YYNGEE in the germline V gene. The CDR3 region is CASSVGRDSYEQYF. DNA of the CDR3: TGTGCCAGCAGCGTAGGGAGGGACAGCTACGAGCAGTACTTC.

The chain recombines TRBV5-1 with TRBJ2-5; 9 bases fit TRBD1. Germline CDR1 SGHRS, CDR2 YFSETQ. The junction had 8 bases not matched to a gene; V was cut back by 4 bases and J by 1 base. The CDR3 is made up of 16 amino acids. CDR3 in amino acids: CASSLGTGPSQETQYF. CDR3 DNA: TGCGCCAGCAGCCTGGGGACAGGGCCATCCCAAGAGACCCAGTACTTC. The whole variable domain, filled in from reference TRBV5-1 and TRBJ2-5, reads KAGVTQTPRYLIKTRGQQVTLSCSPISGHRSVSWYQQTPGQGLQFLFEYFSETQRNKGNFPGRFSGRQFSNSRSEMNVSTLELGDSALYLCASSLGTGPSQETQYFGPGTRLLVL.

The CDR3 loop reads CASSLDGGTEAFF. As DNA, the CDR3 is TGTGCCAGCAGCTTGGACGGGGGCACTGAAGCTTTCTTT. The gene calls are TRBV7-9 and TRBJ1-1; TRBD1 is a possible D gene (5 bases). Trimming took 3 bases from V and 4 from J, leaving 9 bases between them. The CDR3 loop spans 13 amino acids. Germline V CDR1 and CDR2: SEHNR, FQNEAQ (reference sequence). The full variable domain, rest sourced from reference TRBV7-9 and TRBJ1-1, is DTGVSQNPRHKITKRGQNVTFRCDPISEHNRLYWYRQTLGQGPEFLTYFQNEAQLEKSRLLSDRFSAERPKGSFSTLEIQRTEQGDSAMYLCASSLDGGTEAFFGQGTRLTVV.